A single sample is the source of the 2 T cell receptor beta chains below, sequenced in a study of cytomegalovirus exposure and HLA in healthy donors. The PCR employed 60 Vbeta primers together with 13 Jbeta primers. Sequencing used immunoSEQ multiplex PCR; TCRdb keeps in-frame clones, though not all of them. The sample has 70,000 to 95,000 clones; approximately 79% are singletons. Source material: PBMCs. The source of these receptors is a human donor in good health.

The V and J genes are TRBV5-6 and TRBJ1-2, with TRBD1 matching 8 bases. The germline gives CDR1 SGHDT, CDR2 YYEEEE. J gave up 7 bases and V 3 bases, and 5 bases lay outside the gene matches. The CDR3 spans 13 residues. CDR3 in amino acids: CASSSDRGSGYTF. CDR3 coding DNA: TGTGCCAGCAGCTCCGACAGGGGAAGTGGCTACACCTTC.

The CDR3 sequence: CASSFDRNTYEQYF. CDR3 in DNA: TGCGCCAGCAGCTTTGACAGAAATACCTACGAGCAGTACTTC. The chain links TRBV5-1 to TRBJ2-5; a weak D match, TRBD1 (5 bases). The J call may be mistaken, given a closer DNA end match to TRBJ2-7. The CDR3 runs 14 residues. Germline V gene sequence: CDR1 SGHRS, CDR2 YFSETQ.